One and the same sample provided the 26 T cell receptor beta chains below, sequenced in a study of shared clonotypes between healthy human individuals. Clones were sequenced by immunoSEQ multiplex PCR, and TCRdb holds only the in-frame ones, with some missing. The sample carries 1.6 million or so clones, about 98.5% recorded once. Sequenced input: naive CD4+ T cells sorted from blood. Subset: CD45RA+ positively selected. Receptors were obtained from a man aged 25 to 40 in good health.

This chain uses TRBV7-9 with TRBJ2-5, with D perhaps assigned TRBD1 or TRBD2 (6 bases each). The CDR3 has 15 residues. V lost 5 bases and J lost 2, with 15 bases in between. Germline CDR1 and CDR2: SEHNR and FQNEAQ (reference sequence). The CDR3 nucleotides are TGTGCCAGCAGCCCGCCGGGGGCACTACAAGAGACCCAGTACTTC. Amino acids: CASSPPGALQETQYF.

The chain carries TRBV6-1 and TRBJ1-5; TRBD1 matches at 7 bases. The trim removed 10 bases at V and 3 bases at J, leaving 6 bases unmatched. CDR1 and CDR2 from the germline V gene are MNHNS and SASEGT. The CDR3 spans 13 residues. Here the CDR3 DNA reads TGTGCCACCCGAGGACAGGACAATCAGCCCCAGCATTTT. Translating it yields CATRGQDNQPQHF.

The J gene is TRBJ1-5, the V gene TRBV6-5; 7 nucleotides match TRBD1. Germline V CDR1 and CDR2: MNHEY, SVGAGI. J gave up 7 bases and V 7 bases, and 7 bases lay outside the gene matches. The length of the CDR3 is 13 residues. CDR3 residues: CASITGEGQPQHF. In DNA, the CDR3 is TGTGCCAGCATCACAGGGGAGGGGCAGCCCCAGCATTTT.

The V call is TRBV5-1, the J call TRBJ2-3; 7 bases agree with TRBD1. The trim removed 4 bases at V and 3 bases at J, leaving 11 bases unmatched. This CDR3 has 16 residues. Germline V CDR1 and CDR2: SGHRS, YFSETQ. The CDR3 sequence: CASSPPTGTATDTQYF. CDR3 in DNA: TGCGCCAGCAGCCCGCCTACCGGGACAGCTACAGATACGCAGTATTTT.

This chain uses TRBV5-3 with TRBJ2-3; 14 bases are shared with TRBD2. TRBV5-3 falls under the ORF class, with uncertain function. V was clipped by 4 bases and J by 6 bases; unmatched bases: 10. The CDR3 is made up of 17 amino acids. CDR3 sequence (DNA): TGTGCCAGAAGCCCTCCGGGACTAGCGGGAGAGGAGGATACGCAGTATTTT. It yields the protein CARSPPGLAGEEDTQYF.

This clone was observed a single time. The chain combines TRBV18 with TRBJ2-7; 7 nucleotides line up with TRBD2. The CDR3 sequence is 15 residues long. The V gene's germline CDR1 is KGHSH and CDR2 LQKENI. V gave up 0 bases and J gave up 0 bases; unmatched junction bases: 2. CDR3 coding DNA: TGTGCCAGCTCACCACCAAGCGGGGTCTCCTACGAGCAGTACTTC. It is translated as CASSPPSGVSYEQYF.

The chain links TRBV5-1 to TRBJ2-7; D may correspond to TRBD1 or TRBD2 (5 bases each). CDR3 size: 14 residues. Germline values: CDR1 SGHRS, CDR2 YFSETQ. V gave up 4 bases and J gave up 7 bases, with 18 bases separating them. This CDR3 is CASSLGWVGEEQYF. In DNA, the CDR3 is TGCGCCAGCAGCCTCGGCTGGGTGGGGGAAGAGCAGTACTTC.

This chain joins TRBV7-2 and TRBJ1-2; D may be TRBD1 (5 bases). V shed 1 base and J shed 3 bases, with 6 bases lying between them. Per germline, CDR1 SGHTA and CDR2 FQGNSA. This CDR3 spans 13 amino acids. The CDR3, as DNA: TGTGCCAGCAGCTTAGGGGGCCACTATGGCTACACCTTC. Encoded protein: CASSLGGHYGYTF.

With respect to this clone: This sample includes further DNA sequences coding for the same CDR3. The chain is built from TRBV5-6 and TRBJ2-3; 8 nucleotides match TRBD2. The CDR3 has 14 amino acids. From germline, CDR1 is SGHDT and CDR2 YYEEEE. V was pared by 3 bases and J by 1 base, with 1 base of the junction left unmatched. The CDR3 loop reads CASSSTSGTDTQYF. In nucleotides, the CDR3 is TGTGCCAGCAGCTCGACTAGCGGCACAGATACGCAGTATTTT. The entire variable domain, with the rest obtained from reference TRBV5-6 and TRBJ2-3, is as follows: DAGVTQSPTHLIKTRGQQVTLRCSPKSGHDTVSWYQQALGQGPQFIFQYYEEEERQRGNFPDRFSGHQFPNYSSELNVNALLLGDSALYLCASSSTSGTDTQYFGPGTRLTVL.

This clone was observed once. Other DNA sequences from this sample encode an identical CDR3 as well. The rearrangement links TRBV29-1 to TRBJ2-5; D may be TRBD2 (6 bases). The germline V gene has CDR1 SQVTM and CDR2 ANQGSEA. CDR3 length: 11 amino acids. Trimming stripped 4 bases from V and 5 bases from J, with 8 bases between. CDR3 amino acids: CSVAGGETQYF. For the CDR3, the DNA is TGCAGCGTTGCAGGAGGGGAGACCCAGTACTTC.

The V gene is TRBV11-2, the J gene TRBJ2-5; 9 bases line up with TRBD2. The CDR3 loop spans 18 amino acids. The germline V gene encodes CDR1 SGHAT and CDR2 FQNNGV. The J segment lost 2 bases and the V segment lost 6 bases, leaving 16 bases of the junction unmatched. CDR3 coding DNA: TGTGCCAGCAGTCCAGCGGGGCGGGAGGGCCGTGTACAAGAGACCCAGTACTTC. Translation gives CASSPAGREGRVQETQYF.

The V gene is TRBV11-2, the J gene TRBJ2-3; TRBD2 matches at 9 bases. This CDR3 spans 17 amino acids. Germline assignment: CDR1 SGHAT and CDR2 FQNNGV. The junction had 4 bases not matched to a gene; V was cut back by 0 bases and J by 0 bases. CDR3 region: CASSLDLLAGSTDTQYF. The CDR3 region has the DNA TGTGCCAGCAGCTTAGATCTACTAGCGGGCAGCACAGATACGCAGTATTTT. Using reference TRBV11-2 and TRBJ2-3 for the parts outside the CDR3, the full variable domain is EAGVAQSPRYKIIEKRQSVAFWCNPISGHATLYWYQQILGQGPKLLIQFQNNGVVDDSQLPKDRFSAERLKGVDSTLKIQPAKLEDSAVYLCASSLDLLAGSTDTQYFGPGTRLTVL.

About this clone: This sample includes further DNA sequences coding for the same CDR3. V is TRBV15 and J is TRBJ1-5; D gene unclear. The CDR3 loop spans 13 amino acids. CDR1 is LNHNV, CDR2 YYDKDF, per germline (reference sequence). V lost 0 bases to trimming and J lost 2 bases, with 2 bases between them. CDR3 bases: TGTGCCACCAGCAGAGAGGGCAATCAGCCCCAGCATTTT. Its translation is CATSREGNQPQHF.

This sequence joins TRBV7-3 and TRBJ1-1, with 9 bases lining up with TRBD1. This CDR3 is built from 15 residues. Trimming cost V 7 bases and J 3 bases; bases outside gene matches: 9. Germline assignment: CDR1 SGHTA and CDR2 FQGTGA. The DNA for the CDR3 is TGTGCCAGCACCCTCGGACAGGGGCCGGACACTGAAGCTTTCTTT. Translating it yields CASTLGQGPDTEAFF.

V usage is TRBV30 and J usage is TRBJ2-3, with a possible D match to TRBD2 (5 bases). The ends were cut back, 5 bases at V and 6 bases at J, with 9 bases in the middle. This CDR3 has 11 amino acids. In germline, CDR1 is GTSNPN, CDR2 SVGIG (reference sequence). CDR3 protein: CAWALEDTQYF. As DNA, the CDR3 is TGTGCCTGGGCACTAGAGGATACGCAGTATTTT.

The rearrangement links TRBV5-1 to TRBJ1-2, with unresolved D. In germline, CDR1 is SGHRS, CDR2 YFSETQ. Trimming shortened V by 0 bases and J by 8 bases, and 14 bases separated the two germline ends. This CDR3 spans 14 amino acids. Here the CDR3 DNA reads TGCGCCAGCAGCTTGGAGGGATTCCTCGGCGGCTACACCTTC. It encodes CASSLEGFLGGYTF.

The CDR3: CASSLTTSGRSNEQYF. CDR3 coding DNA: TGTGCCAGCAGCCTCACTACCAGCGGGAGAAGCAACGAGCAGTACTTC. V usage is TRBV6-6 and J usage is TRBJ2-7; the match to TRBD2 covers 8 bases. The CDR3 consists of 16 residues. V lost 6 bases and J lost 5; bases outside the gene matches: 15. From germline, CDR1 is MNHNY and CDR2 SVGAGI (reference sequence).

V usage is TRBV5-5 and J usage is TRBJ1-1, with D hard to call. The CDR3 length is 18 residues. The germline CDR1 and CDR2 sequences are SGHKS and YYEKEE (reference sequence). The V gene lost 6 bases and the J gene lost 0 bases, with 24 bases spanning the gap. The CDR3 loop is CASTLRVLIPTVNTEAFF. The CDR3, as DNA: TGTGCCAGCACCCTACGAGTGTTGATCCCCACGGTGAACACTGAAGCTTTCTTT. Full variable domain (outside the CDR3, taken from reference TRBV5-5 and TRBJ1-1): DAGVTQSPTHLIKTRGQQVTLRCSPISGHKSVSWYQQVLGQGPQFIFQYYEKEERGRGNFPDRFSARQFPNYSSELNVNALLLGDSALYLCASTLRVLIPTVNTEAFFGQGTRLTVV.

The V call is TRBV19, the J call TRBJ2-1; 7 positions match TRBD2. Germline-derived CDR1 and CDR2 are LNHDA and SQIVND (reference sequence). This CDR3 is 15 amino acids long. Trimming removed 3 bases from V and 3 bases from J; junction bases left unmatched: 5. DNA of the CDR3: TGTGCCAGTAGTATTTCGGGAGGCTACTACAATGAGCAGTTCTTC. This codes for CASSISGGYYNEQFF.

The chain has TRBV19 and TRBJ1-5; D unclear. The CDR3 covers 14 residues. Germline assignment: CDR1 LNHDA and CDR2 SQIVND (reference sequence). V lost 6 bases and J 7 bases, leaving 16 bases between the germline ends. CDR3 protein: CASRMVGSGQPQHF. CDR3 coding DNA: TGTGCCAGTAGGATGGTCGGGTCGGGCCAGCCCCAGCATTTT.

This sequence joins TRBV5-1 and TRBJ2-7; 13 bases agree with TRBD2. The CDR3 runs 15 residues. Germline CDR1 reads SGHRS; CDR2 reads YFSETQ. Trimming cost V 4 bases and J 2 bases; bases outside gene matches: 3. The CDR3 sequence is CASSEGTSGTYEQYF. Written as DNA, the CDR3 is TGCGCCAGCAGCGAGGGGACTAGCGGGACCTACGAGCAGTACTTC.

The chain recombines TRBV6-1 with TRBJ2-2, with D tentatively TRBD2 (6 bases). Germline V gene lookup returns CDR1 MNHNS and CDR2 SASEGT. The V and J ends lost 6 bases and 8 bases respectively, with 13 bases between them. The CDR3 consists of 13 residues. This chain's CDR3 is CASSRSGEGELFF. The CDR3 bases are TGTGCCAGCAGCCGGTCGGGGGAAGGGGAGCTGTTTTTT.

CDR3 in amino acids: CASSLGSRGRIHEQFF. For the CDR3, the DNA is TGTGCCAGCAGCTTAGGCAGCAGGGGGCGCATCCATGAGCAGTTCTTC. V gene TRBV11-2 combines with J gene TRBJ2-1; 8 bases fit TRBD1. Germline trimming cut 1 base from V and 8 bases from J; bases unmatched to any gene: 10. The germline CDR1 and CDR2 sequences are SGHAT and FQNNGV. The CDR3 runs to 16 residues. The full variable domain, its missing parts supplied by reference TRBV11-2 and TRBJ2-1, is EAGVAQSPRYKIIEKRQSVAFWCNPISGHATLYWYQQILGQGPKLLIQFQNNGVVDDSQLPKDRFSAERLKGVDSTLKIQPAKLEDSAVYLCASSLGSRGRIHEQFFGPGTRLTVL.

The rearrangement links TRBV6-1 to TRBJ2-3; 9 bases align to TRBD2. Germline CDR1 and CDR2: MNHNS and SASEGT. The CDR3 is made up of 15 amino acids. With 6 bases clipped from V and 2 bases from J, the junction kept 6 bases outside the gene matches. DNA of the CDR3: TGTGCCAGCAGGGAACTAGCGGGCGACACAGATACGCAGTATTTT. Translated: CASRELAGDTDTQYF.

V and J are TRBV11-2 and TRBJ1-2; D is uncertain. The CDR3 contains 12 residues. V was trimmed by 5 bases and J by 8 bases, leaving 12 bases between them. Germline assignment: CDR1 SGHAT and CDR2 FQNNGV. As DNA, the CDR3 is TGTGCCAGCAGCGTGGAAGAGTCGGGCTACACCTTC. This translates into CASSVEESGYTF. The full variable domain, rest sourced from reference TRBV11-2 and TRBJ1-2, is EAGVAQSPRYKIIEKRQSVAFWCNPISGHATLYWYQQILGQGPKLLIQFQNNGVVDDSQLPKDRFSAERLKGVDSTLKIQPAKLEDSAVYLCASSVEESGYTFGSGTRLTVV.

This clone came up once. DNA for the CDR3: TGTGCCAGCAGTTACTCGGGGGGAGGCGAGCAGTACTTC. This translates into CASSYSGGGEQYF. The chain is built from TRBV6-5 and TRBJ2-7; TRBD2 might be the D (6 bases). V gave up 0 bases and J gave up 6 bases, with 9 bases separating them. The CDR3 runs 13 residues. Per germline, CDR1 MNHEY and CDR2 SVGAGI.